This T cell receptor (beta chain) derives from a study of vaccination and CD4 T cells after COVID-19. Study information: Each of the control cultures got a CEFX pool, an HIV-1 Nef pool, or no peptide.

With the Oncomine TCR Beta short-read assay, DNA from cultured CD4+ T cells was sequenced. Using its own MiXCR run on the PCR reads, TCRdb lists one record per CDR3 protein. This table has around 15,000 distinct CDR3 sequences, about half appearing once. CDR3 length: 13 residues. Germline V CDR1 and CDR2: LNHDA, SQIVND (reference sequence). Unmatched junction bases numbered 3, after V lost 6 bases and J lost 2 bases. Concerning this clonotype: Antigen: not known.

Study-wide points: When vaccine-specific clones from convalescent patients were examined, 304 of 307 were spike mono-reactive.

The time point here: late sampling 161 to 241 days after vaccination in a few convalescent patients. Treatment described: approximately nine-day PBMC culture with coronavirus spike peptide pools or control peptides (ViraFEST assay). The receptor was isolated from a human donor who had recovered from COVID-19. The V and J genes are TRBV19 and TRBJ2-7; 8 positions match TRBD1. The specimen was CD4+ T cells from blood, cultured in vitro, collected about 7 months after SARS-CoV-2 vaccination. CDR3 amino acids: CASSPDRAYEQYF. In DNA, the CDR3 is TGTGCCAGTAGCCCGGACAGGGCCTACGAGCAGTACTTC.